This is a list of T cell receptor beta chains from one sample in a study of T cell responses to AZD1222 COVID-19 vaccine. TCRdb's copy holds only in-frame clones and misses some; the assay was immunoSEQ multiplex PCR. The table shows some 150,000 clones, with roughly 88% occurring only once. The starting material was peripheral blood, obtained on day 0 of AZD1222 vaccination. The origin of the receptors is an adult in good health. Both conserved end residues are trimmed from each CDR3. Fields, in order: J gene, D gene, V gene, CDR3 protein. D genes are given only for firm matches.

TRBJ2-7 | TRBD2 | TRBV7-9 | ASSRLGTSVTEQY
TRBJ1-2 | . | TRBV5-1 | ASSEGGRASYGYT
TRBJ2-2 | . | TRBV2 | ASTTLASYTGELF
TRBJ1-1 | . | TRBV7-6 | ASSLRGAAGTEAF
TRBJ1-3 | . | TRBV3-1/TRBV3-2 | ASSQDNVNTIY
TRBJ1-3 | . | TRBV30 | ALSPGGNTIY
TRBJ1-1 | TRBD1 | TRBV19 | ASSDRGRSDTEAF
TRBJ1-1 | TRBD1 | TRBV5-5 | ASSKGQGQDTEAF
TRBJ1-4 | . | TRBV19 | ASSPEEARVEKLF
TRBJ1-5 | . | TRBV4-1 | ASSHTAGASNQPQH
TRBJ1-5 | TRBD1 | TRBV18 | ASSRQGDYSNQPQH
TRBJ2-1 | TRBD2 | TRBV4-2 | ASSQDLAGGQNEQF
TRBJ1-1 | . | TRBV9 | ASSVAPPDTEAF
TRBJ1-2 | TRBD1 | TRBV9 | ASRPTGVNYGYT
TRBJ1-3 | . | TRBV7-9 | ASSLPALSGNTIY
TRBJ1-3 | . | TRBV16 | ASSQVAISGNTIY
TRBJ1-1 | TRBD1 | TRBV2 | ASSQQGAEAF
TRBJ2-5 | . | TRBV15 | ATSSAEGADGTQY
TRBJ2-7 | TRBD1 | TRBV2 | ASKVLGQRGEQY
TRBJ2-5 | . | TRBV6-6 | ASSPPPGRQETQY
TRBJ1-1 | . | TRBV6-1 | ASSEVSGTEAF
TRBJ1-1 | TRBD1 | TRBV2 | ASSLLTGKRDTEAF
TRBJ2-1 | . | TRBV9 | ASSVVQGRGNEQF